The text below deals with one T cell receptor (beta chain). Profiling relied on immunoSEQ multiplex PCR, and the TCRdb table lists in-frame clones only, not all of them. Here the sample spans roughly 2 million clones, around 95% being singletons. CDR3 length: 13 amino acids. Germline V gene sequence: CDR1 SGHNT, CDR2 YYREEE (reference sequence). V lost 4 bases and J 1 base, leaving 8 bases between the germline ends. This record comes from a study of shared clonotypes between healthy human individuals. The material sequenced was naive CD4+ T cells sorted from blood. Subset defined: CD45RA+ positively selected. The receptor's source is a man aged 18 to 30 in good health. The gene calls are TRBV5-4 and TRBJ1-2; D not certain. CDR3 nucleotides: TGTGCCAGCAGCCAGGACCATAACTATGGCTACACCTTC. It specifies CASSQDHNYGYTF.